Included here is one T cell receptor (beta chain) sequence, with context. The CDR3 runs to 22 residues. Trimming cost V 10 bases and J 0 bases, with 37 bases left between them. In germline, CDR1 is LNHDA, CDR2 SQIVND (reference sequence). This specimen belongs to a study of blood T cell repertoires in COVID-19. Background on the study: The study drew acute and convalescent COVID-19 samples from the United States, Italy and Spain. The analysed material was cDNA or gDNA that came from T cells, B-cell-depleted T cells, or PBMCs.

In the original processing: Amplification with reference gene primers provided the estimates of nucleated cell counts. TCRdb's table, derived via immunoSEQ multiplex PCR, lists solely in-frame clones and lacks some. That table supplies the V and J calls and clone size; D and trimming were determined from the DNA. The top ten hold about 4.4% of the sample, which has about 67,000 clones, roughly nine tenths seen once. The clonotype comes from a man aged 50 to 60 with active COVID-19. Sequenced input: peripheral blood. This chain uses TRBV19 with TRBJ2-1, with D possibly TRBD2 on 6 matching bases. In DNA form, the CDR3 reads TGTGCCAACAAACAAACCCCAACCGGGGACGGGGGAATAAAGATCTCCTACAATGAGCAGTTCTTC. This translates into CANKQTPTGDGGIKISYNEQFF.